This T cell receptor (beta chain) was sequenced during a study of T cells after yellow fever vaccination. This clonotype showed up many times. V was shortened by 5 bases and J by 13 bases, with 19 bases between the two germline ends. This CDR3 has 13 residues. Germline CDR1 is MNHEY and CDR2 is SMNVEV (reference sequence). TCRdb recomputed calls from the 5' RACE reads with MiXCR, one row per CDR3 protein. The profile shows about 210,000 distinct CDR3 sequences, under 3.5% of them singletons. The receptor was derived from a man younger than 35 who received the YFV17D yellow fever vaccine. The V call is TRBV27, the J call TRBJ2-3; D is perhaps TRBD1 (6 bases). The sequences come from CD4+ T cells sorted from PBMCs, collected 10 days after the yellow fever booster vaccination. CDR3 DNA: TGTGCCAGCAGTCCCACAGGGTCGCGGATGGAGTATTTT. Residues: CASSPTGSRMEYF.